This T cell receptor (beta chain) comes out of a study of blood T cell repertoires in COVID-19. Measured with immunoSEQ multiplex PCR; TCRdb has only the in-frame clones, and not every one. Among around 70,000 clones listed, 85% to 95% were seen once. Per germline, CDR1 LNHDA and CDR2 SQIVND (reference sequence). This CDR3 contains 16 residues. V lost 5 bases to trimming and J lost 0 bases, with 13 bases between them. This sequence joins TRBV19 and TRBJ2-2, with D possibly TRBD1 on 7 matching bases. The sequencing input was peripheral blood. The receptor comes from a woman aged 55 to 70 with active COVID-19. The CDR3 nucleotides read TGTGCCAGTAGTCTTGGGGGGACAGCGAACACCGGGGAGCTGTTTTTT. The encoded protein is CASSLGGTANTGELFF.